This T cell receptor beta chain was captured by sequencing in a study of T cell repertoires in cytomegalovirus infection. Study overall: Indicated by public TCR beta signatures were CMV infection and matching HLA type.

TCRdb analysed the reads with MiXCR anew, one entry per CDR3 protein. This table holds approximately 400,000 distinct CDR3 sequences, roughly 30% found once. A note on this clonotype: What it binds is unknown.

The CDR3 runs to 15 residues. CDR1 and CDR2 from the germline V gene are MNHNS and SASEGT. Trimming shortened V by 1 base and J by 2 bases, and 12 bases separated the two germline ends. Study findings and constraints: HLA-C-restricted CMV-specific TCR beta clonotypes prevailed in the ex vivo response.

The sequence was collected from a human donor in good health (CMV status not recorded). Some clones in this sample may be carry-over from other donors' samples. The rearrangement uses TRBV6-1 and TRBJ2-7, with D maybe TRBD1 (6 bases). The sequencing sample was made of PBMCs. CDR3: CASSEVAGVPYEQYF. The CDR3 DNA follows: TGTGCCAGCAGTGAAGTGGCAGGGGTGCCCTACGAGCAGTACTTC.